This TCR beta chain was identified during a study of control samples from healthy donors and cancer patients. Clones were read by immunoSEQ multiplex PCR, and TCRdb kept only the in-frame ones, dropping some. The sample carries 260,000 or so clones, more than 65% recorded once. Germline V CDR1 and CDR2: SGDLS, YYNGEE. This CDR3 contains 16 residues. V was trimmed by 0 bases and J by 2 bases, leaving 14 bases between them. This chain links TRBV9 with TRBJ2-5; weak D call: TRBD2 (5 bases). The material sequenced was PBMCs. This clonotype was obtained from a woman in her sixties or seventies with lung cancer. The CDR3 loop reads CASSVGSGGPQETQYF. In DNA form, the CDR3 reads TGTGCCAGCAGCGTAGGGAGCGGTGGGCCACAAGAGACCCAGTACTTC.